The 20 T cell receptor beta chains in this list originate from one sample, sequenced in a study of post-analysis software for immune sequencing data. Whole-study results and caveats: Patients carried roughly 5 TRBV segments more frequently than controls did, and TRBV5-6, TRBV5-1 and TRBV20-1 were among them.

Researchers reported that TCR beta cDNA libraries carried unique molecular identifiers. TCRdb ran MiXCR on the PCR reads and lists one entry per CDR3 protein. The table has roughly 700,000 distinct CDR3 sequences, roughly 27% seen once. These receptors' antigens are unknown. The sequencing sample was made of blood. These receptors originate from a girl aged 10-17 years with multiple sclerosis.

This clonotype was counted between two and nine times. CDR3 DNA: TGTGCCAGCAGCTTTGACAGGGGAGCGGACGAGCAGTACTTC. It yields the protein CASSFDRGADEQYF. V gene TRBV13 combines with J gene TRBJ2-7; 8 nucleotides match TRBD1. CDR3 size: 14 residues. V lost 3 bases and J lost 5; bases outside the gene matches: 6. The germline V gene encodes CDR1 PRHDT and CDR2 FYEKMQ (reference sequence).

Comment on this clonotype: A much larger clone lies one base from this, so it may be a read error. This chain uses TRBV7-2 with TRBJ2-7; TRBD1 matches 11 bases. The J segment lost 6 bases and the V segment lost 5 bases, leaving 3 bases of the junction unmatched. CDR3 length: 13 residues. Per the germline V gene, CDR1 is SGHTA and CDR2 is FQGNSA. The CDR3 DNA is TGTGCCAGCAGCACAGGACAGGGGGCCGAGCAGTACTTC. Translated: CASSTGQGAEQYF.

This clonotype was seen many times. The chain carries TRBV7-2 and TRBJ2-7; 8 positions agree with TRBD2. CDR3 length: 15 residues. Germline V lookup: CDR1 SGHTA, CDR2 FQGNSA. Trimming took 4 bases from V and 4 from J; bases not matched to a gene: 9. DNA for the CDR3: TGTGCCAGCAGCTCCCGGATAGCGGGAAGGTACGAGCAGTACTTC. Translation gives CASSSRIAGRYEQYF.

The table lists this clonotype with a few counts. The V call is TRBV7-8, the J call TRBJ2-7, with D possibly being TRBD1 (5 bases). The CDR3 has 15 amino acids. Germline V CDR1 and CDR2: SGHVS, FQNEAQ. Between the trimmed V and J ends, which lost 5 bases and 4 bases, there was a span of 18 bases. As DNA, the CDR3 is TGTGCCAGCAGCACCCCCGGCAGGGCCGGTTACGAGCAGTACTTC. Its translation is CASSTPGRAGYEQYF.

This chain uses TRBV5-5 with TRBJ2-1; weak D call: TRBD2 (6 bases). Per the germline V gene, CDR1 is SGHKS and CDR2 is YYEKEE (reference sequence). The V end lost 0 bases, the J end lost 7 bases, and 11 bases lay between the germline ends. There are 14 residues in the CDR3. The DNA of the CDR3 is TGTGCCAGCAGCTTGGATCGGGGGATAAATGAGCAGTTCTTC. Translation: CASSLDRGINEQFF.

This clonotype was found a few times. The V gene is TRBV29-1, the J gene TRBJ2-1; D tentatively reads TRBD1 or TRBD2 (5 bases each). The germline CDR1 and CDR2 sequences are SQVTM and ANQGSEA. Trimming removed 4 bases at V and 7 bases at J, with 29 bases between. The CDR3 spans 18 residues. Here the CDR3 reads CSVVGLSVGLGVHNEQFF. The CDR3 DNA reads as TGCAGCGTTGTCGGACTCAGCGTAGGGTTAGGGGTGCATAATGAGCAGTTCTTC.

In this sample, this clonotype turned up a few times. The chain carries TRBV6-6 and TRBJ2-7; 8 bases map to TRBD1. The CDR3 runs to 14 residues. The J segment lost 7 bases and the V segment lost 6 bases, leaving 11 bases of the junction unmatched. CDR1 is MNHNY and CDR2 is SVGAGI in the germline V gene (reference sequence). The CDR3 DNA reads as TGTGCCAGCAGAAGGACAGGGACCCCCGGTGAGCAGTACTTC. It codes for CASRRTGTPGEQYF.

The V gene is TRBV5-1, the J gene TRBJ1-4, with D perhaps matching TRBD1 (6 bases). This CDR3 is 17 amino acids long. Trimming took off 6 bases at V and 5 bases at J, with 23 bases between the two ends. CDR1 and CDR2 from the germline V gene are SGHRS and YFSETQ. CDR3 sequence (DNA): TGCGCCAGCACCACACCACCCCCCAGGGACACCAATGAAAAACTGTTTTTT. Amino acids: CASTTPPPRDTNEKLFF.

This clonotype was seen only a few times. J is TRBJ2-1 and V is TRBV7-2; no definite D call. Germline V gene data show CDR1 as SGHTA and CDR2 as FQGNSA. The CDR3 runs 13 residues. Trimming removed 4 bases from V and 4 bases from J, with 8 bases in between. The CDR3 DNA is TGTGCCAGCAGCTCCCATCGATACAATGAGCAGTTCTTC. Its protein product is CASSSHRYNEQFF.

The chain couples TRBV5-1 to TRBJ1-5; D unclear. This CDR3 has 15 amino acids. The germline gives CDR1 SGHRS, CDR2 YFSETQ. Between the trimmed V and J ends, which lost 4 bases and 0 bases, there was a span of 11 bases. CDR3 loop: CASSEDGDSNQPQHF. The CDR3 region has the DNA TGCGCCAGCAGCGAGGACGGAGATAGCAATCAGCCCCAGCATTTT.

This clonotype has a handful of counts. The J gene is TRBJ2-1, the V gene TRBV15; TRBD1 is a possible D gene (8 bases). The V end was cut by 5 bases, the J end by 4 bases, with 30 bases between. CDR1 and CDR2 (germline): LNHNV, YYDKDF (reference sequence). CDR3 length equals 20 residues. CDR3 sequence: CATSAQGGDKLAPLYNEQFF. The CDR3 DNA reads TGTGCCACCAGCGCACAGGGGGGGGACAAGCTCGCTCCTCTTTACAATGAGCAGTTCTTC.

This chain links TRBV20-1 with TRBJ2-1; the D gene could be TRBD1 or TRBD2 (5 bases each). V lost 1 base and J 6 bases, leaving 19 bases between the germline ends. Germline V lookup: CDR1 DFQATT, CDR2 SNEGSKA (reference sequence). The CDR3 contains 16 residues. As DNA, the CDR3 is TGCAGTGCTAGAGGGAACCAGGGTGAGGGACGCAATGAGCAGTTCTTC. Its protein product is CSARGNQGEGRNEQFF.

This sequence joins TRBV12-3 or TRBV12-4 and TRBJ2-7, with 9 bases that match TRBD2. This CDR3 contains 15 residues. The V gene end was trimmed by 5 bases and the J gene end by 6 bases; junction bases not matched to a gene: 11. CDR3 sequence reads: CASSLASGESSEQYF. The CDR3 DNA follows: TGTGCCAGCAGTCTGGCTAGCGGGGAGAGCAGCGAGCAGTACTTC.

CDR3 nucleotide sequence: TGTGCCAGCAGTTACCGGACAGGGAGCAACGAGCAGTACTTC. Amino acids: CASSYRTGSNEQYF. This chain joins TRBV6-2 or TRBV6-3 and TRBJ2-4; 8 nucleotides line up with TRBD1. The J call is doubtful: the DNA matches TRBJ2-7 better. Germline assignment: CDR1 MNHEY and CDR2 SVGEGT. This CDR3 region has 14 residues.

This clonotype was detected a few times. The chain links TRBV5-5 to TRBJ2-4; no clear D. Germline CDR1 is SGHKS and CDR2 is YYEKEE (reference sequence). V lost 4 bases to trimming and J lost 0 bases, with 14 bases between them. There are 16 residues in the CDR3. The CDR3 spells CASSPGGRIAKNIQYF. Written as DNA, the CDR3 is TGTGCCAGCAGCCCCGGCGGTAGGATAGCCAAAAACATTCAGTACTTC.

The J gene is TRBJ2-5, the V gene TRBV7-9; D might be TRBD1 (6 bases). Germline CDR1 SEHNR, CDR2 FQNEAQ (reference sequence). The length of the CDR3 is 15 residues. V was cut by 3 bases and J by 0 bases, with 11 bases left in between. The CDR3 DNA reads TGTGCCAGCAGCTTCCGGGACAAGGACCAAGAGACCCAGTACTTC. Protein product: CASSFRDKDQETQYF.

CDR3 sequence (DNA): TGTGCCACGGCCGGGACTAGCAAAAACATTCAGTACTTC. It is translated as CATAGTSKNIQYF. V usage is TRBV10-3 and J usage is TRBJ2-4, with 8 nucleotides matching TRBD2. V was clipped by 10 bases and J by 3 bases; unmatched bases: 5. Germline CDR1 reads ENHRY; CDR2 reads SYGVKD. The CDR3 is made up of 13 amino acids.

This clonotype was seen a few times. The chain links TRBV20-1 to TRBJ2-4; D call uncertain. Looked up from germline, CDR1 is DFQATT and CDR2 is SNEGSKA (reference sequence). V was trimmed by 3 bases and J by 7 bases, leaving 13 bases between them. This CDR3 spans 13 amino acids. CDR3 residues: CSARLGLRNIQYF. CDR3 nucleotide sequence: TGCAGTGCTAGGCTGGGTCTCAGGAACATTCAGTACTTC.

The chain has TRBV5-6 and TRBJ2-7; D unresolved. Germline CDR1 and CDR2: SGHDT and YYEEEE. V gave up 0 bases and J gave up 9 bases, with 16 bases separating them. The CDR3 consists of 14 residues. This CDR3 reads CASSLVDRPLGQYF. DNA of the CDR3: TGTGCCAGCAGCTTGGTTGACCGCCCGCTGGGGCAGTACTTC.

This clonotype appeared once. The junction does not match germline at one end; this may be a read error. The chain combines TRBV12-3 or TRBV12-4 with TRBJ1-2, with a weak D call TRBD1 (5 bases). This CDR3 comprises 12 residues. The CDR3 loop reads CASSLGTYGNTF. The CDR3 nucleotides read TGTGCCAGCAGTTTGGGGACCTATGGCAACACCTTC.